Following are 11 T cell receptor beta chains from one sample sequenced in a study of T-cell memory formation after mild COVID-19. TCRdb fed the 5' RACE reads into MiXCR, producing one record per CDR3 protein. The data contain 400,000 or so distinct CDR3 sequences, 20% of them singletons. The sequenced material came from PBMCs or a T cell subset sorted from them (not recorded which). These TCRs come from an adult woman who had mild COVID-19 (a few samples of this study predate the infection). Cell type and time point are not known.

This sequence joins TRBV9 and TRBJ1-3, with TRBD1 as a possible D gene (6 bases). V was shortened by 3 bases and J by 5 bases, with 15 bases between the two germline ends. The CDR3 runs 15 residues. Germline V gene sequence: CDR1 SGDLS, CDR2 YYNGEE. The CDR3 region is CASSDRAERRNTIYF. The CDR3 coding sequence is TGTGCCAGCAGCGACAGGGCCGAAAGACGAAACACCATATATTTT.

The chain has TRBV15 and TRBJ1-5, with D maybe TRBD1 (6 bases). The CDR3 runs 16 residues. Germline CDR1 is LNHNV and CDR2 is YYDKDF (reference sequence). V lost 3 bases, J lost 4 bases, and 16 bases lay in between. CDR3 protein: CATSRGLQGGNQPQHF. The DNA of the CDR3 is TGTGCCACCAGCAGGGGTCTACAGGGAGGGAATCAGCCCCAGCATTTT.

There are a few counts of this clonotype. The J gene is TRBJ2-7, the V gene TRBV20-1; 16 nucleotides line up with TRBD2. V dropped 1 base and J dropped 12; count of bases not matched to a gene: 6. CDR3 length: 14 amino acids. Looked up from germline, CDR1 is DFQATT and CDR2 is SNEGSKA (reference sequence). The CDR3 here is CSARGGTSGRDVYF. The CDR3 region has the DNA TGCAGTGCTAGAGGGGGGACTAGCGGGAGGGATGTGTACTTC.

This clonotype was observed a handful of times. CDR3 in amino acids: CASSERNREAQHF. CDR3 bases: TGTGCCAGCAGCGAACGTAACAGGGAGGCCCAGCATTTT. The gene calls are TRBV2 and TRBJ1-5; D is perhaps TRBD1 (6 bases). Germline loops: CDR1 SNHLY, CDR2 FYNNEI. This CDR3 comprises 13 residues. The germline V and J ends were trimmed by 6 bases and 11 bases, with 17 bases remaining between them.

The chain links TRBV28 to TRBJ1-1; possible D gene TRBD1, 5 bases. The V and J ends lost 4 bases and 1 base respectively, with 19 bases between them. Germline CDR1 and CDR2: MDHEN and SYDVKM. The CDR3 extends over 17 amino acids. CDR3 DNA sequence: TGTGCCAGCAGTTCTATATCCCCCCCAGGGACGAACACTGAAGCTTTCTTT. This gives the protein CASSSISPPGTNTEAFF.

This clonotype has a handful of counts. CDR3 nucleotides: TGTGCCAGCAGCTCAACGGGACAGTCGAACACTGAAGCTTTCTTT. Amino acid sequence: CASSSTGQSNTEAFF. V and J are TRBV7-3 and TRBJ1-1; TRBD1 matches at 7 bases. Germline CDR1 and CDR2: SGHTA and FQGTGA. The CDR3 is 15 residues long. V was clipped by 4 bases and J by 1 base; unmatched bases: 6.

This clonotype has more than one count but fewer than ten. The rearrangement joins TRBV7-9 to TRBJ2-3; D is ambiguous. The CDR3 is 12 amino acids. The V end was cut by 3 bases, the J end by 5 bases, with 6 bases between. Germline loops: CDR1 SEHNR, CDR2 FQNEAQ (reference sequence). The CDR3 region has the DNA TGTGCCAGCAGCTTTAGGCGAGATACGCAGTATTTT. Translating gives CASSFRRDTQYF.

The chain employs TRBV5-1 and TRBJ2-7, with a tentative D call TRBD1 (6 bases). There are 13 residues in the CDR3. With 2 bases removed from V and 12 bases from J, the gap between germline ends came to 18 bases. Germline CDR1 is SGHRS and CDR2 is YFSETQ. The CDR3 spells CASSFEGGIEMYF. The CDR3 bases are TGCGCCAGCAGCTTCGAAGGGGGAATAGAAATGTACTTC. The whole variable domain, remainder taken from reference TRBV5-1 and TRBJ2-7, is KAGVTQTPRYLIKTRGQQVTLSCSPISGHRSVSWYQQTPGQGLQFLFEYFSETQRNKGNFPGRFSGRQFSNSRSEMNVSTLELGDSALYLCASSFEGGIEMYFGPGTRLTVT.

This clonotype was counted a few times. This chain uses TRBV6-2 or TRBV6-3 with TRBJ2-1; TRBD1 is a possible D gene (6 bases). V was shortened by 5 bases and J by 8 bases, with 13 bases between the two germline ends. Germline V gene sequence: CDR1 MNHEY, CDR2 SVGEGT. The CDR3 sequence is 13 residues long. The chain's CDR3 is CASSRTGTHEQFF. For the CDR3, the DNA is TGTGCCAGCAGTAGAACAGGGACCCATGAGCAGTTCTTC.

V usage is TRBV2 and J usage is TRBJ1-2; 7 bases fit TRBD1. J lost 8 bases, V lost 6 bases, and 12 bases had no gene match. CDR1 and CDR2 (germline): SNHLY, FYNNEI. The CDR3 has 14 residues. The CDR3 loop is CASSKDRAVEGYTF. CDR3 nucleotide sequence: TGTGCCAGCAGCAAAGACAGGGCTGTGGAGGGCTACACCTTC. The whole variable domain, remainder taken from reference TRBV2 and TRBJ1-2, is EPEVTQTPSHQVTQMGQEVILRCVPISNHLYFYWYRQILGQKVEFLVSFYNNEISEKSEIFDDQFSVERPDGSNFTLKIRSTKLEDSAMYFCASSKDRAVEGYTFGSGTRLTVV.

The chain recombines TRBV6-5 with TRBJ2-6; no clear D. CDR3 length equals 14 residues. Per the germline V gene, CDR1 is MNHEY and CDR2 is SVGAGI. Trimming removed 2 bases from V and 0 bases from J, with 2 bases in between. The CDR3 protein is CASSYLSGANVLTF. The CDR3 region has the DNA TGTGCCAGCAGTTACCTCTCTGGGGCCAACGTCCTGACTTTC.